What follows are 27 T cell receptor beta chains derived from one specimen sequenced in a study of T cell repertoires in cytomegalovirus infection. TCRdb itself ran the reads through MiXCR, one entry per CDR3 protein. Found here are around 260,000 distinct CDR3 sequences, over 20% of them singletons; the top ten hold approximately 13%. The sequenced sample was PBMCs. The receptors come from a human donor in good health (CMV status not recorded). Some clones in this sample may be carry-over from other donors' samples.

This sequence joins TRBV5-6 and TRBJ2-1; D ambiguous. The CDR3 sequence is 13 residues long. Germline loops: CDR1 SGHDT, CDR2 YYEEEE. Trimming took 1 base from V and 7 from J, leaving 9 bases between them. DNA for the CDR3: TGTGCCAGCAGCTTGTATTGGCAAAATGAGCAGTTCTTC. As protein: CASSLYWQNEQFF.

This clonotype was observed at least ten times. The chain has TRBV11-2 and TRBJ1-1; D not resolved. Germline V gene lookup returns CDR1 SGHAT and CDR2 FQNNGV. The CDR3 sequence is 13 residues long. Trimming shortened V by 6 bases and J by 1 base, and 9 bases separated the two germline ends. The CDR3 coding sequence is TGTGCCAGCAGACGTGGTGGGAACACTGAAGCTTTCTTT. This gives the protein CASRRGGNTEAFF.

This chain links TRBV19 with TRBJ2-1; 7 nucleotides line up with TRBD1. V shed 10 bases and J 9 bases; nucleotides not matched to a gene: 18. The CDR3 is 15 residues long. CDR1 and CDR2 (germline): LNHDA, SQIVND (reference sequence). CDR3 region: CATPEDRYPAREQFF. The CDR3 DNA follows: TGTGCCACCCCCGAGGACAGGTACCCTGCTCGTGAGCAGTTCTTC.

This clonotype was seen at least ten times. The chain links TRBV7-2 to TRBJ2-2; D may be TRBD2 (6 bases). V was shortened by 5 bases and J by 4 bases, with 11 bases between the two germline ends. The CDR3 extends over 14 amino acids. Germline V lookup: CDR1 SGHTA, CDR2 FQGNSA. CDR3 in DNA: TGTGCCAGCAGCCTGACTAGTTTCACCGGGGAGCTGTTTTTT. Residues: CASSLTSFTGELFF.

A few counts support this clonotype. The CDR3 sequence: CSAEIPTSGGQGTQYF. In nucleotides, the CDR3 is TGCAGTGCGGAAATCCCGACTAGCGGGGGCCAGGGTACGCAGTATTTT. This chain links TRBV20-1 with TRBJ2-3, with TRBD2 matching 12 bases. The length of the CDR3 is 16 residues. CDR1 is DFQATT and CDR2 is SNEGSKA in the germline V gene (reference sequence). With 6 bases clipped from V and 8 bases from J, the junction kept 15 bases outside the gene matches.

The chain uses TRBV6-5 and TRBJ1-5, with 8 positions matching TRBD1. CDR1 is MNHEY and CDR2 is SVGAGI in the germline V gene. This CDR3 is 16 amino acids long. The V and J ends lost 5 bases and 5 bases, in that order; junction bases with no gene match: 11. CDR3: CASSRTSTGVHQPQHF. The CDR3, as DNA: TGTGCCAGCAGTCGTACCTCGACAGGGGTGCATCAGCCCCAGCATTTT.

This clonotype was observed a few times. The CDR3 loop reads CASSLGTSGVGRETQYF. The DNA of the CDR3 is TGTGCCAGCAGTCTCGGGACTAGCGGGGTGGGGAGGGAGACCCAGTACTTC. The J gene is TRBJ2-5, the V gene TRBV28; 13 bases are shared with TRBD2. After removal of 5 bases from V and 5 bases from J, the junction contained 11 bases not matched to a gene. Germline CDR1 and CDR2: MDHEN and SYDVKM. The CDR3 sequence is 17 residues long.

This chain links TRBV28 with TRBJ1-4; D perhaps matches TRBD1 (6 bases). V lost 0 bases and J 4 bases, leaving 12 bases between the germline ends. This CDR3 is 16 amino acids long. Germline V gene data show CDR1 as MDHEN and CDR2 as SYDVKM. The DNA of the CDR3 is TGTGCCAGCAGTTTATGGGGGGCTTGGGGTAATGAAAAACTGTTTTTT. This encodes CASSLWGAWGNEKLFF.

The CDR3 nucleotides are TGTGCCAGCAGTTACCGTATAGGGCCACCCAATGAGCAGTTCTTC. Amino acid sequence: CASSYRIGPPNEQFF. The V call is TRBV11-2, the J call TRBJ2-1; no reliable D call. The CDR3 consists of 15 residues. Germline CDR1 and CDR2: SGHAT and FQNNGV. V was clipped by 6 bases and J by 6 bases, with 18 bases between them.

The chain has TRBV28 and TRBJ2-7, with 7 bases matching TRBD1. Trimming cost V 1 base and J 3 bases; bases outside gene matches: 6. The CDR3 has 15 residues. Germline CDR1 reads MDHEN; CDR2 reads SYDVKM. CDR3 sequence (DNA): TGTGCCAGCAGTTTATCTGGGACAGACCGCTACGAGCAGTACTTC. The encoded protein is CASSLSGTDRYEQYF.

To note about this clonotype: A much bigger clone sits one base away, suggesting this may be a read error. This CDR3 is CASSTRTSGGTNEQYF. DNA for the CDR3: TGTGCCAGCAGCACCCGGACTAGCGGGGGAACGAACGAGCAGTACTTC. V and J are TRBV7-2 and TRBJ2-7, with TRBD2 matching 13 bases. This CDR3 is 16 amino acids long. The ends lost 5 bases at V and 5 bases at J; junction bases unmatched: 9. Germline-derived CDR1 and CDR2 are SGHTA and FQGNSA.

This clonotype occurred many times. The genes are TRBV7-2 and TRBJ2-7; 9 bases agree with TRBD2. The CDR3 runs 16 residues. The trim removed 6 bases at V and 3 bases at J, leaving 12 bases unmatched. Germline V gives CDR1 SGHTA, CDR2 FQGNSA. The CDR3 coding sequence is TGTGCCAGCAGTCCTAGCGGGACCCTCTCTTTCTACGAGCAGTACTTC. Translating it yields CASSPSGTLSFYEQYF.

The V and J genes are TRBV20-1 and TRBJ2-3; no clear D gene. CDR1 and CDR2 (germline): DFQATT, SNEGSKA (reference sequence). Trimming shortened V by 0 bases and J by 6 bases, and 7 bases separated the two germline ends. The CDR3 consists of 12 residues. CDR3 in amino acids: CSARDLGDTQYF. CDR3 coding DNA: TGCAGTGCTAGAGATCTGGGGGATACGCAGTATTTT.

J is TRBJ1-5 and V is TRBV6-5; the match to TRBD1 covers 7 bases. V dropped 5 bases and J dropped 7; count of bases not matched to a gene: 11. CDR1 and CDR2 from the germline V gene are MNHEY and SVGAGI. This CDR3 region has 15 residues. The CDR3 DNA reads as TGTGCCAGCAGTCGGACGGGGACAGACACACAGCCCCAGCATTTT. Protein product: CASSRTGTDTQPQHF.

The genes are TRBV19 and TRBJ2-5, with TRBD1 identical over 11 bases. The length of the CDR3 is 13 residues. V was pared by 10 bases and J by 4 bases, with 5 bases of the junction left unmatched. The germline CDR1 and CDR2 sequences are LNHDA and SQIVND (reference sequence). The CDR3 nucleotides are TGTGCCACTGGACAGGGGGCATCAGAGACCCAGTACTTC. It specifies CATGQGASETQYF.

There are many counts of this clonotype. V and J are TRBV6-2 or TRBV6-3 and TRBJ2-2, with D perhaps TRBD2 (5 bases). This CDR3 has 14 residues. Germline CDR1 reads MNHEY; CDR2 reads SVGEGT. V lost 7 bases to trimming and J lost 5 bases, with 14 bases between them. Here the CDR3 DNA reads TGTGCCAGCATCCGAAGAGGGCGGACCGGGGAGCTGTTTTTT. It encodes CASIRRGRTGELFF.

This clonotype was detected a few times. This chain connects TRBV12-3 or TRBV12-4 to TRBJ1-1; 7 bases map to TRBD1. V was pared by 6 bases and J by 4 bases, with 11 bases of the junction left unmatched. This CDR3 comprises 15 residues. In nucleotides, the CDR3 is TGTGCCAGCAGCTCCCGGGGAGGGGGCTTCACTGAAGCTTTCTTT. The encoded protein is CASSSRGGGFTEAFF.

The genes are TRBV20-1 and TRBJ2-7; 7 bases fit TRBD2. The CDR3 consists of 12 residues. Germline values: CDR1 DFQATT, CDR2 SNEGSKA (reference sequence). V lost 3 bases, J lost 7 bases, and 6 bases stayed unmatched. The CDR3 DNA sequence: TGCAGTGCTAGGGCTAGCGGATGGGAGCAGTACTTC. Its translation is CSARASGWEQYF.

This clonotype was seen repeatedly, ten times or more. The chain carries TRBV27 and TRBJ2-1; 9 nucleotides match TRBD2. The germline CDR1 and CDR2 sequences are MNHEY and SMNVEV (reference sequence). The CDR3 loop spans 16 amino acids. The ends lost 6 bases at V and 6 bases at J; junction bases unmatched: 12. The CDR3 protein is CASRPLAGVAPNEQFF. The CDR3, as DNA: TGTGCCAGCAGGCCATTAGCGGGAGTGGCCCCCAATGAGCAGTTCTTC.

This rearrangement joins TRBV6-2 or TRBV6-3 to TRBJ1-2, with unresolved D. Germline CDR1 reads MNHEY; CDR2 reads SVGEGT. V dropped 2 bases and J dropped 8 bases, with 12 bases sitting between them. The CDR3 sequence is 13 residues long. CDR3 in DNA: TGTGCCAGCAGTTACGAGGGCCAATCGGGCTACACCTTC. Its protein is CASSYEGQSGYTF.

The V and J genes are TRBV12-3 or TRBV12-4 and TRBJ2-5; no clear D gene. The CDR3 spans 13 residues. V was cut by 8 bases and J by 2 bases, with 12 bases left in between. The CDR3 sequence is CASGMGLQETQYF. In DNA, the CDR3 is TGTGCCAGCGGAATGGGCCTTCAAGAGACCCAGTACTTC.

Many counts were recorded for this clonotype. The rearrangement links TRBV28 to TRBJ2-7; TRBD1 matches 7 bases. Germline loops: CDR1 MDHEN, CDR2 SYDVKM. The CDR3 is made up of 13 amino acids. J lost 1 base, V lost 7 bases, and 4 bases had no gene match. CDR3: CASIPGQSYEQYF. The CDR3 bases are TGTGCCAGCATACCGGGACAGTCCTACGAGCAGTACTTC.

The gene calls are TRBV29-1 and TRBJ2-5; 8 bases line up with TRBD1. The germline V gene encodes CDR1 SQVTM and CDR2 ANQGSEA. The junction had 7 bases not matched to a gene; V was cut back by 8 bases and J by 5 bases. The length of the CDR3 is 12 residues. CDR3 bases: TGCAGCATCCTCGACAGGGGTGAGACCCAGTACTTC. It codes for CSILDRGETQYF.

The gene calls are TRBV28 and TRBJ2-3; TRBD2 might be the D (6 bases). V was shortened by 3 bases and J by 9 bases, with 13 bases between the two germline ends. The CDR3 runs to 13 residues. Germline V CDR1 and CDR2: MDHEN, SYDVKM. CDR3 amino acids: CASSLGRRGTQYF. The CDR3 bases are TGTGCCAGCAGTTTGGGGAGGCGTGGGACGCAGTATTTT.

In this sample, this clonotype turned up a few times. This sequence joins TRBV6-5 and TRBJ2-5, with TRBD2 matching over 10 bases. The CDR3 consists of 13 residues. Germline V gene lookup returns CDR1 MNHEY and CDR2 SVGAGI. Losses at the gene ends were 5 bases for V and 13 bases for J; bases not matched to a gene: 10. The CDR3 protein is CASSKTSGPSPYF. The CDR3 bases are TGTGCCAGCAGTAAGACTAGCGGGCCTTCACCGTACTTC.

In this sample, this clonotype turned up many times. V usage is TRBV6-1 and J usage is TRBJ2-7, with 8 nucleotides matching TRBD1. V shed 5 bases and J 5 bases; nucleotides not matched to a gene: 8. This CDR3 spans 14 amino acids. Germline V CDR1 and CDR2: MNHNS, SASEGT. Here the CDR3 reads CASSIRTGYNEQYF. In DNA, the CDR3 is TGTGCCAGCAGTATTAGGACAGGGTACAACGAGCAGTACTTC.

This clonotype was detected only a few times. The chain joins TRBV5-4 to TRBJ2-7, with 9 bases matching TRBD2. J was trimmed by 6 bases and V by 5 bases; bases with no gene match: 6. Germline CDR1 and CDR2: SGHNT and YYREEE (reference sequence). The CDR3 length is 13 residues. CDR3 nucleotides: TGTGCCAGCAGATATCGAGCGGGGGGCGAGCAGTACTTC. Translated: CASRYRAGGEQYF. The entire variable domain, with the rest obtained from reference TRBV5-4 and TRBJ2-7, is as follows: ETGVTQSPTHLIKTRGQQVTLRCSSQSGHNTVSWYQQALGQGPQFIFQYYREEENGRGNFPPRFSGLQFPNYSSELNVNALELDDSALYLCASRYRAGGEQYFGPGTRLTVT.